This entry concerns a single T cell receptor beta chain. Clones were sequenced by immunoSEQ multiplex PCR, and TCRdb holds only the in-frame ones, with some missing. The sample records about 60,000 clones, 70% to 80% being singletons. The entry originates in a study of radiotherapy plus CTLA-4 blockade in lung cancer. Germline V lookup: CDR1 MGHRA, CDR2 YSYEKL. The length of the CDR3 is 15 residues. The J segment lost 5 bases and the V segment lost 6 bases, leaving 8 bases of the junction unmatched. This sequence joins TRBV4-1 and TRBJ2-1; 9 bases are a match to TRBD2. The starting material was peripheral blood, obtained from a patient treated with radiotherapy plus ipilimumab. The receptor was isolated from a human donor with non-small cell lung cancer who had a partial response to radiotherapy plus ipilimumab. The CDR3, as DNA: TGCGCCAGCAGTCCGCGGGGGGGCCTGGACAATGAGCAGTTCTTC. It translates to CASSPRGGLDNEQFF.